The T cell receptor (beta chain) described here comes from a study of T cells expressing NK-cell markers (dated by TCRdb to about 2020). Regarding the complete study: In sorted CD3+CD56+NKG2C+, CD3+CD56+NKG2C- and CD3+CD56-NKG2C+ T-cell subsets from eight donors, TCR beta-chain repertoires were profiled. Among the eight sequenced donors, seven were HCMV-seropositive and one was HCMV-seronegative. The eight sequenced donors were randomly selected healthy volunteers, three men and five women. Libraries were sequenced as 2 x 150 bp reads on Illumina HiSeq 2000/2500, MiSeq or NextSeq. The paper as a whole reports these results and caveats: In several donors, the dominant CD3+CD56+NKG2C+ clonotypes were among the top 10 CD8+ clonotypes and accounted for roughly 1.0-7.5% of CD8+ T cells. Whether the expanded NKG2C-expressing T cell clones were specific for HCMV antigens was left unclear. Those dominant clonotypes were again the most abundant among CD3+CD56-NKG2C+ cells in a handful of donors, at roughly 25-65%.

HCMV serostatus was determined by detecting HCMV-specific IgG in serum with a commercial ELISA kit. Ficoll density gradient centrifugation was used to isolate peripheral blood mononuclear cells from blood. TCRdb names Illumina HiSeq 2000 as the instrument used. TCR beta cDNA libraries were made by 5'RACE template switching that added a universal primer site and unique molecular identifiers. Priming for cDNA synthesis came from the TCR beta constant segment, and two successive PCR amplification steps followed. The authors' pipeline ran thus. MIGEC was used to demultiplex reads and group reads by UMI, and MiTCR was used to assemble and quantify clonotypes. To remove erroneous sequences, TCR cDNA sequences were retained only when supported by two or more reads. The tcR package was used for downstream repertoire analysis, and clonotypes were matched across fractions by CDR3 nucleotide sequence plus V segment. VDJmatch was used to annotate antigen specificity against VDJdb, with one amino acid substitution in CDR3 permitted. TCRdb reprocessed the raw reads; every CDR3 protein sequence is a single record, and DNA is not supplied. TCRdb's processing, not the authors', yielded these V and J calls. This sample's table contains about 260,000 distinct CDR3 sequences. Together, the top ten hold 0.39% of the sample.

Reading the germline V gene (reference sequence) gives CDR1 DFQATT and CDR2 SNEGSKA. The CDR3 numbers 15 residues from cysteine through phenylalanine. No DNA sequence is on record. With regard to this clonotype: Its antigen is still unknown.

Input material: blood T cells: a sorted CD56 or NKG2C T cell subset, CD4+ or CD8+ T cells, or bulk PBMC T cells (not recorded which). The chain uses TRBV20-1 and TRBJ2-1; no DNA is available, so the TRBD1 call from TCRdb remains unchecked. The sequence came from a young man in good health. Donor details come from another sample of the same person, matched by shared clones. The CDR3 protein is CSAVIRGVLYNEQFF.